A single sample gave rise to the 19 T cell receptor beta chains below, sequenced in a study of shared clonotypes between healthy human individuals. The repertoire was sequenced with immunoSEQ multiplex PCR; TCRdb's copy has only in-frame clones and lacks some. The profile shows around 700,000 clones, 72% of them singletons. Sequencing was carried out using memory CD4+ T cells sorted from blood. Regarding subset: CD45RA-negative fraction. Receptor source: a woman aged 25 to 45 in good health.

This chain connects TRBV7-9 to TRBJ2-5; possibly TRBD1 for D (6 bases). With 8 bases removed from V and 7 bases from J, the gap between germline ends came to 17 bases. The CDR3 sequence is 13 residues long. Germline V gives CDR1 SEHNR, CDR2 FQNEAQ (reference sequence). CDR3 DNA sequence: TGTGCCAGCGGTATAGGCCCCAGGGGGACCCAGTACTTC. This gives the protein CASGIGPRGTQYF.

This rearrangement joins TRBV18 to TRBJ2-3; D might be TRBD2 (6 bases). The CDR3 runs to 16 residues. V dropped 4 bases and J dropped 0 bases, with 14 bases sitting between them. Germline CDR1 is KGHSH and CDR2 is LQKENI. The CDR3, as DNA: TGTGCCAGCTCACGGCGGGGACCTCCGAGCACAGATACGCAGTATTTT. This translates into CASSRRGPPSTDTQYF.

The J gene is TRBJ2-7, the V gene TRBV6-1; D unclear. This CDR3 comprises 15 residues. Deletions cut 6 bases from V and 0 bases from J, with 15 bases between. The germline V gene has CDR1 MNHNS and CDR2 SASEGT. The CDR3 DNA sequence: TGTGCCAGCAGACGCGGACCTGGGCCCTCCTACGAGCAGTACTTC. Amino acids: CASRRGPGPSYEQYF.

The chain combines TRBV7-3 with TRBJ1-1, with unresolved D. CDR3 length equals 13 residues. V lost 5 bases and J lost 1, with 8 bases in between. Per the germline V gene, CDR1 is SGHTA and CDR2 is FQGTGA. CDR3 sequence: CASSQLGNTEAFF. The CDR3 region has the DNA TGTGCCAGCAGCCAACTAGGGAACACTGAAGCTTTCTTT.

The chain employs TRBV5-1 and TRBJ2-3; the match to TRBD2 covers 9 bases. Germline CDR1 reads SGHRS; CDR2 reads YFSETQ. The trim removed 2 bases at V and 6 bases at J, leaving 7 bases unmatched. The CDR3 runs 15 residues. In DNA, the CDR3 is TGCGCCAGCAGCTTACTGGGACTAGCAGGGGATACGCAGTATTTT. It codes for CASSLLGLAGDTQYF.

This clone was found a few times. V usage is TRBV5-1 and J usage is TRBJ2-7, with TRBD1 matching 10 bases. CDR1 and CDR2 from the germline V gene are SGHRS and YFSETQ. V shed 2 bases and J 5 bases; nucleotides not matched to a gene: 13. There are 17 residues in the CDR3. CDR3 amino acids: CASSFRTGGPRSDEQYF. CDR3 coding DNA: TGCGCCAGCAGCTTTCGGACAGGGGGACCGCGGAGCGACGAGCAGTACTTC.

This clone was recorded a few times. The rearrangement uses TRBV14 and TRBJ2-3; D unresolved. V shed 0 bases and J shed 4 bases, with 8 bases lying between them. The germline CDR1 and CDR2 sequences are SGHDN and FVKESK. CDR3 length: 14 amino acids. The CDR3 sequence: CASSQESIADTQYF. The CDR3 bases are TGTGCCAGCAGCCAAGAATCGATAGCAGATACGCAGTATTTT.

This sequence joins TRBV7-2 and TRBJ2-5; TRBD1 is a possible D gene (6 bases). This CDR3 has 16 residues. The germline V and J ends were trimmed by 6 bases and 4 bases, with 21 bases remaining between them. The germline gives CDR1 SGHTA, CDR2 FQGNSA. CDR3 residues: CASSLGFGRGGETQYF. The CDR3 coding sequence is TGTGCCAGCAGTCTAGGGTTCGGCAGGGGCGGAGAGACCCAGTACTTC.

The chain carries TRBV5-4 and TRBJ1-1, with D possibly matching TRBD1 (6 bases). The CDR3 consists of 13 residues. V lost 4 bases, J lost 1 base, and 8 bases lay in between. Germline assignment: CDR1 SGHNT and CDR2 YYREEE (reference sequence). The CDR3 protein is CASSRQENTEAFF. CDR3 bases: TGTGCCAGCAGCAGACAGGAGAACACTGAAGCTTTCTTT. Looking up the rest from reference TRBV5-4 and TRBJ1-1 gives the full variable domain: ETGVTQSPTHLIKTRGQQVTLRCSSQSGHNTVSWYQQALGQGPQFIFQYYREEENGRGNFPPRFSGLQFPNYSSELNVNALELDDSALYLCASSRQENTEAFFGQGTRLTVV.

This clone showed up just a few times. Within the sample, other DNA sequences also encode this same CDR3. The rearrangement uses TRBV5-1 and TRBJ2-1; no clear D gene. Per germline, CDR1 SGHRS and CDR2 YFSETQ. Between the trimmed V and J ends, which lost 2 bases and 0 bases, there was a span of 3 bases. CDR3 length: 13 amino acids. The CDR3 is CASSLGSYNEQFF. The CDR3 nucleotides are TGCGCCAGCAGCTTAGGCTCCTACAATGAGCAGTTCTTC. The entire variable domain, with the rest obtained from reference TRBV5-1 and TRBJ2-1, is as follows: KAGVTQTPRYLIKTRGQQVTLSCSPISGHRSVSWYQQTPGQGLQFLFEYFSETQRNKGNFPGRFSGRQFSNSRSEMNVSTLELGDSALYLCASSLGSYNEQFFGPGTRLTVL.

The chain joins TRBV7-8 to TRBJ2-3; 13 positions match TRBD2. With 5 bases clipped from V and 1 base from J, the junction kept 9 bases outside the gene matches. The CDR3 extends over 18 amino acids. The germline V gene encodes CDR1 SGHVS and CDR2 FQNEAQ. The CDR3 bases are TGTGCCAGCAGCCCCCCGGGACTAGCGGGAAGGGGCACAGATACGCAGTATTTT. It is translated as CASSPPGLAGRGTDTQYF.

The genes are TRBV11-2 and TRBJ2-7; 9 positions match TRBD2. The trim removed 6 bases at V and 1 base at J, leaving 16 bases unmatched. The CDR3 is 18 amino acids. Per the germline V gene, CDR1 is SGHAT and CDR2 is FQNNGV. The CDR3 is CASSPLGLAGLESYEQYF. CDR3 in DNA: TGTGCCAGCAGTCCATTGGGGCTAGCGGGGCTGGAATCCTACGAGCAGTACTTC.

This clone was seen a few times. The rearrangement uses TRBV4-1 and TRBJ2-2; possible D gene TRBD2, 5 bases. There are 14 residues in the CDR3. Germline CDR1 MGHRA, CDR2 YSYEKL. With 5 bases removed from V and 2 bases from J, the gap between germline ends came to 9 bases. The CDR3 sequence: CASSVPGNTGELFF. The CDR3 nucleotides are TGCGCCAGCAGCGTTCCGGGAAACACCGGGGAGCTGTTTTTT.

This clone is a singleton in its sample. The genes are TRBV18 and TRBJ1-1, with TRBD1 matching over 7 bases. Germline loops: CDR1 KGHSH, CDR2 LQKENI. This CDR3 is built from 16 residues. Trimming took 4 bases from V and 5 from J; bases not matched to a gene: 13. CDR3 residues: CASSRDDRGPGTEAFF. The CDR3 DNA sequence: TGTGCCAGCTCACGCGACGATAGGGGGCCGGGGACTGAAGCTTTCTTT.

The V and J genes are TRBV7-8 and TRBJ1-5; D possibly corresponds to TRBD1 (5 bases). V was shortened by 5 bases and J by 9 bases, with 14 bases between the two germline ends. The V gene's germline CDR1 is SGHVS and CDR2 FQNEAQ. The CDR3 is 13 residues long. The CDR3 DNA reads as TGTGCCAGCAGCCTGAGTTACCAGGGGCCCCAGCATTTT. This sequence encodes CASSLSYQGPQHF. Full variable domain (missing parts from reference TRBV7-8 and TRBJ1-5): GAGVSQSPRYKVAKRGQDVALRCDPISGHVSLFWYQQALGQGPEFLTYFQNEAQLDKSGLPSDRFFAERPEGSVSTLKIQRTQQEDSAVYLCASSLSYQGPQHFGDGTRLSIL.

The CDR3: CASSSWGGNNQPQHF. The CDR3, as DNA: TGTGCCAGCAGCTCTTGGGGGGGAAACAATCAGCCCCAGCATTTT. The chain uses TRBV5-6 and TRBJ1-5; TRBD1 might be the D (5 bases). Deletions cut 3 bases from V and 3 bases from J, with 13 bases between. Germline V CDR1 and CDR2: SGHDT, YYEEEE. The CDR3 has 15 residues.

The gene calls are TRBV11-3 and TRBJ2-2; TRBD2 matches 9 bases. Per the germline V gene, CDR1 is SGHNT and CDR2 is YENEEA. Trimming at V came to 5 bases and at J to 1 base, leaving 5 bases not matched to a gene. The CDR3 loop spans 16 amino acids. The CDR3 DNA is TGTGCCAGCAGCCCCGCTAGCGGGAAGAACACCGGGGAGCTGTTTTTT. It specifies CASSPASGKNTGELFF.

This clone was observed once. The J gene is TRBJ1-2, the V gene TRBV5-4; 8 bases fit TRBD1. After removal of 0 bases from V and 3 bases from J, the junction contained 7 bases not matched to a gene. Germline loops: CDR1 SGHNT, CDR2 YYREEE (reference sequence). CDR3 length equals 16 residues. CDR3 in DNA: TGTGCCAGCAGCTTGGCCGGGGGACAGGACTACTATGGCTACACCTTC. Its translation is CASSLAGGQDYYGYTF.

This clone was detected a few times. Compared with germline, one end of the junction differs, possibly owing to a read error. V usage is TRBV19 and J usage is TRBJ1-5; TRBD1 matches 11 bases. The CDR3 runs to 16 residues. Per the germline V gene, CDR1 is LNHDA and CDR2 is SQIVND (reference sequence). CDR3 DNA: TGTGCCAGTAGGATAGGACAGGGGGCAGGCAATCAGCCCCAGCATTTT. It codes for CASRIGQGAGNQPQHF.